This paragraph covers one T cell receptor (beta chain) sequence. The sample is drawn from a study of blood T cell repertoires in COVID-19. Turning to the study itself: Specimens from acute and convalescent COVID-19 originated in the United States, Italy and Spain. In each case, the material was cDNA or gDNA derived from T cells, B-cell-depleted T cells, or PBMCs.

With 0 bases removed from V and 4 bases from J, the gap between germline ends came to 12 bases. The CDR3 is made up of 15 amino acids. CDR1 and CDR2 from the germline V gene are MGHRA and YSYEKL. Authors' data handling: Nucleated cell number was recorded as an estimate derived from reference gene primer amplification. The table came from immunoSEQ multiplex PCR; TCRdb's copy has only in-frame clones and leaves some out. D and trimming come from the DNA, and the V and J calls and clone size come from that table. In the table there are some 200,000 clones, over 60% of which are singletons. Sample: peripheral blood. The chain links TRBV4-1 to TRBJ1-2, with D maybe TRBD1 (6 bases). The clonotype comes from a woman aged 70-85 years with acute or convalescent COVID-19. Here the CDR3 reads CASSQEQGATYGYTF. As DNA, the CDR3 is TGCGCCAGCAGCCAAGAACAGGGCGCTACCTATGGCTACACCTTC.